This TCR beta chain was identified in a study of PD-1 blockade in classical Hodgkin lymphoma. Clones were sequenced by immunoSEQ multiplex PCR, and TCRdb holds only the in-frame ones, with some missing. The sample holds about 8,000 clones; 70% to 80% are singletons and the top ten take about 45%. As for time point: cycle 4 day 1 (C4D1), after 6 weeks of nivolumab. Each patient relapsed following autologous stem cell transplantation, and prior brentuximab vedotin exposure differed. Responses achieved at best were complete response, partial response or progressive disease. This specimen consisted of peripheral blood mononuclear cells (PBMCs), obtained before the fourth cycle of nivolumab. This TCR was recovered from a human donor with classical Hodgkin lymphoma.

The CDR3 nucleotides are TGTGCCATCAGCGAGACAGGTCGGGGTCAGCCCCAGCATTTT. This sequence encodes CAISETGRGQPQHF. The chain combines TRBV10-3 with TRBJ1-5, with D maybe TRBD1 (6 bases). CDR3 length: 14 amino acids. Germline V lookup: CDR1 ENHRY, CDR2 SYGVKD. The V end lost 6 bases, the J end lost 6 bases, and 15 bases lay between the germline ends.